Given below is one T cell receptor beta chain in context. TCRdb's table, derived via immunoSEQ multiplex PCR, lists solely in-frame clones and lacks some. The sample includes approximately 210,000 clones, around nine tenths seen only once; the top ten take 4.8%. This entry belongs to a study of blood T cell repertoires in COVID-19. Study overall: Samples of COVID-19 (acute and convalescent) were obtained from the United States, Italy and Spain.

CDR3 length: 16 residues. Germline values: CDR1 ENHRY, CDR2 SYGVKD. Trimming took 4 bases from V and 0 from J; bases not matched to a gene: 7. The TCR comes from a woman in her forties with acute or convalescent COVID-19. V gene TRBV10-3 combines with J gene TRBJ1-2, with TRBD1 matching 8 bases. The sample taken for sequencing was peripheral blood. The DNA of the CDR3 is TGTGCCATCAGTGGGACCAGGGGGCCATCTAACTATGGCTACACCTTC. It is translated as CAISGTRGPSNYGYTF.